These T cell receptor beta chains were read from a single sample in a study of T cells in Graves' hyperthyroidism and ophthalmopathy. TCRdb re-called the multiplex PCR reads through MiXCR, storing one row per CDR3 protein. The sample consists of hundreds of thousands of distinct CDR3 sequences, roughly 15% of them appearing once. Material for sequencing was blood. These receptors were obtained from a woman between 35 and 50 years old with Graves' ophthalmopathy. The CDR3 runs from the conserved cysteine through the conserved F or W. The D gene is left open where the match is weak. Clone size, where shown, is once, few, many, or a class for clones that have expanded.

V gene	clone size	D gene	J gene	CDR3 DNA	CDR3 protein
TRBV4-1	many	.	TRBJ1-5	TGCGCCAGCAGCCAAGAAGACAACAGGGGCAATCAGCCCCAGCATTTT	CASSQEDNRGNQPQHF
TRBV7-8	many	.	TRBJ1-5	TGTGCCAGCAGCTTAATGGCCCAGGGTAGGAATCAGCCCCAGCATTTT	CASSLMAQGRNQPQHF
TRBV5-1	.	.	TRBJ1-2	TGCGCCAGCAACGAGCTACCGAACTATGGCTACACCTTC	CASNELPNYGYTF
TRBV7-9	many	TRBD1	TRBJ2-7	TGTGCCAGCAGCTTAGCCGGGCTGGGGCAGGGGGTCTACGAGCAGTACTTC	CASSLAGLGQGVYEQYF
TRBV4-1	few	TRBD1	TRBJ1-4	TGCGCCAGCAGCCAACATGCCCGCGGACAGGGAGGACTGTTTTTT	CASSQHARGQGGLFF
TRBV9	many	.	TRBJ1-1	TGTGCCAGCAGCGTAGGGACAGCATGGAACACTGAAGCTTTCTTT	CASSVGTAWNTEAFF
TRBV12-3/TRBV12-4	many	TRBD1	TRBJ1-2	TGTGCCAGCAGTGGACAGGGTATGGTTGGCTACACCTTC	CASSGQGMVGYTF
TRBV28	many	.	TRBJ1-2	TGTGCCAGCAGTCGAATGGGATTAAACTATGGCTACACCTTC	CASSRMGLNYGYTF
TRBV10-3	many	TRBD1	TRBJ2-7	TGTGCCACCCAATGGGACAGCTCCTACGAGCAGTACTTC	CATQWDSSYEQYF
TRBV15	many	.	TRBJ2-7	TGTGCCACCAGTAGCTCGGGGCAGGGTAGGGACGAGCAGTACTTC	CATSSSGQGRDEQYF
TRBV7-9	.	TRBD2	TRBJ2-7	TGTGCCAGCAGCTCCCGGACTAGCGGGAGAACCTACGAGCAGTACTTC	CASSSRTSGRTYEQYF
TRBV6-1	many	.	TRBJ2-1	TGTGCCAGCAGGCACCTAAATGAGCAGTTCTTC	CASRHLNEQFF